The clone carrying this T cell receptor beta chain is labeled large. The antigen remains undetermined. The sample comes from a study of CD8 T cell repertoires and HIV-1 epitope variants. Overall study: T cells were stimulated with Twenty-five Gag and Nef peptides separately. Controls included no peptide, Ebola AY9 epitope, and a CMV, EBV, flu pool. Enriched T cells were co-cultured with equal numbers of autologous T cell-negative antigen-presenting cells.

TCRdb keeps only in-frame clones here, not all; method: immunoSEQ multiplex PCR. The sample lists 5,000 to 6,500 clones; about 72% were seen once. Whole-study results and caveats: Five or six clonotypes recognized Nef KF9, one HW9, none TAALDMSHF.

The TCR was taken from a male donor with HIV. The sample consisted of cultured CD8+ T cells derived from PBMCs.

DNA for the CDR3: TGTGCCACCTTTCCGACAGGCTCGAACACTGAAGCTTTCTTT. The encoded protein is CATFPTGSNTEAFF. The chain employs TRBV28 and TRBJ1-1, with D maybe TRBD1 (6 bases). The CDR3 has 14 residues. Germline CDR1 reads MDHEN; CDR2 reads SYDVKM. V lost 10 bases to trimming and J lost 1 base, with 16 bases between them.